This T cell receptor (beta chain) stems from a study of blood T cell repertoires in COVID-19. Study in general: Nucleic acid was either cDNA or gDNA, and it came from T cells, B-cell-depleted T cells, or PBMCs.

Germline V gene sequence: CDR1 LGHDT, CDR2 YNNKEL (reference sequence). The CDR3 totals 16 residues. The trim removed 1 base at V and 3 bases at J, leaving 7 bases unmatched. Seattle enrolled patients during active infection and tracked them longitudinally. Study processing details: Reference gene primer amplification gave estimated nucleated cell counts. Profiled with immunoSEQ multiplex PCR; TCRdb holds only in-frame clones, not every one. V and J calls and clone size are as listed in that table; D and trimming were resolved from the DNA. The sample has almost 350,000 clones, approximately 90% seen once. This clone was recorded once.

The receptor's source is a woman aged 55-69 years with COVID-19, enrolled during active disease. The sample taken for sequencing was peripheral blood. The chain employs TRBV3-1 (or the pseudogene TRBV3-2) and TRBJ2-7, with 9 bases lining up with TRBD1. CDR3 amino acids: CASSQVGTGPGYEQYF. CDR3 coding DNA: TGTGCCAGCAGCCAAGTAGGGACAGGGCCGGGCTACGAGCAGTACTTC.